Below, one T cell receptor beta chain is given with its context. Antigen specificity is unknown. CDR1 is SGHRS and CDR2 is YFSETQ in the germline V gene. Unmatched junction bases numbered 8, after V lost 2 bases and J lost 1 base. This CDR3 is 16 amino acids long. Here immunoSEQ multiplex PCR was the method, and the copy in TCRdb shows in-frame clones only, minus some. The sample has around 250,000 clones; 93% are singletons. The data are from a study of T cell responses to AZD1222 COVID-19 vaccine. On the study more broadly: Combined were second doses at about 4 or about 12 weeks.

Points from the study as a whole: All repertoire sampling was performed exclusively after the peak T cell response. Epitopes outside B.1.351 and B.1.1.7 mutated regions reportedly drew nearly half of spike TCRs. The sample set comprised mostly white British donors with more females, and clonal diversity was possibly underestimated.

This TCR came from an adult in good health. The rearrangement joins TRBV5-1 to TRBJ1-1; 7 nucleotides line up with TRBD1. Sequenced here: peripheral blood, sampled on day 0 of AZD1222 vaccination. The CDR3 DNA reads TGCGCCAGCAGCTTAGGACAGGAAGGGGGGAACACTGAAGCTTTCTTT. Translation gives CASSLGQEGGNTEAFF.